This TCR beta chain derives from a study of blood T cell repertoires in COVID-19 (dated by TCRdb to 2019 to 2021). Regarding the research as a whole: Samples from collaborators originated in the United States, Italy and Spain and spanned both the acute and convalescent phases of COVID-19. The prospective study material was composed of cDNA or gDNA derived from T cells, B-cell-depleted T cells, or PBMCs. Subjects who had been exposed to COVID-19, were actively infected with it, or had recovered from it provided the deeply sampled blood TCRbeta repertoires that made up the dataset. The repertoires were released in a freely available public database meant as a resource for research on the immune response to SARS-CoV-2. The samples were drawn from the first 160 participants of the ongoing ImmuneRACE study and from about 1,200 subjects provided by 6 global collaborators. Sample metadata almost always included a de-identified subject ID, COVID-19 status, age in years and sex. HLA class I and class II types, where available, came from metadata supplied by the sample provider rather than from assay-based typing.

With respect to this clone: What antigen it recognizes has not been identified. No much larger clone is present one base from it, and per-base qualities are unavailable.

Overall study outcomes, separate from this receptor: The quantity of clinical and demographic metadata differed by source and by participant and was supplied without curation.

TCRbeta CDR3 regions were amplified from genomic DNA using the immunoSEQ Assay, a bias-controlled multiplex PCR. The source study handled its data this way. Nucleated cell counts per sample were estimated from amplification of reference gene primers within the assay. To quantify the absolute abundance of each unique TCRbeta CDR3 rearrangement, sequence reads were collapsed and filtered. For each sample, productive Simpson clonality was calculated as the square root of Simpson's diversity index over productive rearrangements. TCRdb limited this immuneACCESS table to in-frame rearrangements with V and J called. A share of clones is missing; checked studies link under half to unresolved V genes, and the rest is unexplained. V and J calls and clone size are copied from that table; D and trimming were computed from the DNA. The sample has 85,000 to 100,000 clones on record, 90% of them singletons. In total, the top ten clones hold less than 2% of the sample.

Collaborating institutions collected whole blood in K2EDTA tubes following their own protocols. For TCRbeta analysis, collaborators shipped samples as frozen whole blood, isolated PBMCs, or DNA extracted from either of those sample types. This TCR derives from a man aged 60 to 75 with acute or convalescent COVID-19. Sequencing was performed on peripheral blood.

The CDR3 reads CRVGGSTSTDTQYF. The DNA is as follows: TGCAGGGTGGGAGGGTCCACTAGCACAGATACGCAGTATTTT. The rearranged chain carries TRBV29-1 and TRBJ2-3, with TRBD2 identical over 7 junction bases. Looking up the germline V gene yields CDR1 SQVTM and CDR2 ANQGSEA. The CDR3 runs 14 amino acids, cysteine and phenylalanine included. The CDR3 DNA has 42 bases and is translated from base 1.